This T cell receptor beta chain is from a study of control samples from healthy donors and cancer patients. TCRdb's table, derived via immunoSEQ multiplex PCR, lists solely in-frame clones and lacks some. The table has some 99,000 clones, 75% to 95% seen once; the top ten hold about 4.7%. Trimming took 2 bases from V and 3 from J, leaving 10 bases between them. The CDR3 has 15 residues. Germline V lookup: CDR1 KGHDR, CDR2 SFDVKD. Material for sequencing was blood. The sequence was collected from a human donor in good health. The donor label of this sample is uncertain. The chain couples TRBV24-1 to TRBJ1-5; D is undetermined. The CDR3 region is CATSDSLAHNQPQHF. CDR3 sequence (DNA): TGTGCCACCAGTGATTCCCTGGCCCACAATCAGCCCCAGCATTTT.